This T cell receptor (beta chain) was documented in a study of beta chain features in type 1 diabetes. For the study at large: Patient and healthy donor groups were alike in age, gender and cell yields. General study results and limits: A pattern of fewer insertions and more deletions at VDJ junctions was seen in type 1 diabetes patients. All four CD4+ subsets of Type 1 diabetes patients contained TCRB CDR3s that were moderately but significantly shorter.

As to this clone: Its cognate antigen is unknown.

This CDR3 has 11 residues. Trimming stripped 4 bases from V and 10 bases from J, with 11 bases between. Germline loops: CDR1 SGHTS, CDR2 YDEGEE. The entirety of the isolated RNA underwent reverse transcription, so expressed TCRB transcripts were sequenced. About 3.57 million reads were obtained on average from naive, central memory and regulatory T cell samples. Generated by immunoSEQ multiplex PCR, the TCRdb table keeps only in-frame clones and is missing some. The table has roughly 400,000 clones, roughly a tenth seen once. The sequenced material came from central memory CD4+ T cells from blood. This chain joins TRBV5-8 and TRBJ2-5; D uncertain. This receptor was identified in a man aged 25-40 years with type 1 diabetes. The chain's CDR3 is CASSPLRDQYF. The DNA of the CDR3 is TGTGCCAGCAGCCCGCTTAGGGACCAGTACTTC. The variable domain in full, with the rest retrieved from reference TRBV5-8 and TRBJ2-5, is EAGVTQSPTHLIKTRGQQATLRCSPISGHTSVYWYQQALGLGLQFLLWYDEGEERNRGNFPPRFSGRQFPNYSSELNVNALELEDSALYLCASSPLRDQYFGPGTRLLVL.